This T cell receptor beta chain emerged from a study of cytomegalovirus exposure and HLA in healthy donors. Points from the study as a whole: Prior analysis indicated that the majority of TCR beta V segments exhibited productivity approximately 87% or approximately 30% of the time. Beyond CMV serostatus, there was no information to go on about immune exposure.

Likely unrecorded immune exposures existed in these nominally healthy donors. For this clone: Its antigen is not identified.

In the PCR, 60 Vbeta and 13 Jbeta primers were used. The authors' processing: An analysis that came later counted some 81 million unique TCR beta chains, some 11 million shared. TCRdb's table, derived via immunoSEQ multiplex PCR, lists solely in-frame clones and lacks some. V and J calls and clone size are as listed in that table; D and trimming were resolved from the DNA. The sample lists over 200,000 clones, around four fifths seen once, with 2.5% to 3.5% in the top ten. Trimming cost V 3 bases and J 5 bases, with 11 bases left between them. CDR3 size: 13 residues. Germline V gene lookup returns CDR1 GTSNPN and CDR2 SVGIG (reference sequence).

Source material: PBMCs. The TCR comes from an older woman in good health and CMV-seropositive. This sequence joins TRBV30 and TRBJ1-5; weak D call: TRBD1 (5 bases). CDR3 coding DNA: TGTGCCTGGAGAACCAGGGAAGATCAGCCCCAGCATTTT. Amino acids: CAWRTREDQPQHF.